This T cell receptor beta chain came from a study of blood T cell repertoires in COVID-19. About the research overall: COVID-19 samples, acute and convalescent, were from the United States, Italy and Spain. T cells, B-cell-depleted T cells, or PBMCs provided the cDNA or gDNA that served as material.

The CDR3 covers 16 residues. Looked up from germline, CDR1 is MDHEN and CDR2 is SYDVKM. Trimming removed 2 bases from V and 8 bases from J, with 21 bases in between. In the original analysis: Reference gene primers were amplified, and this amplification served to estimate nucleated cell counts. Clones were read by immunoSEQ multiplex PCR, and TCRdb kept only the in-frame ones, dropping some. The V and J calls and the clone size are those of that table, but D and trimming were determined from the DNA. Here the sample spans 45,000 to 70,000 clones, 81% being singletons. The chain carries TRBV28 and TRBJ1-1; D might be TRBD1 (5 bases). This clonotype was sampled from a woman at least 80 years old with active or convalescent COVID-19. Sequencing was carried out using peripheral blood. Written as DNA, the CDR3 is TGTGCCAGCAGTTTAATCTCGGGAGGCTGGGGCTTGGAAGCTTTCTTT. This translates into CASSLISGGWGLEAFF.